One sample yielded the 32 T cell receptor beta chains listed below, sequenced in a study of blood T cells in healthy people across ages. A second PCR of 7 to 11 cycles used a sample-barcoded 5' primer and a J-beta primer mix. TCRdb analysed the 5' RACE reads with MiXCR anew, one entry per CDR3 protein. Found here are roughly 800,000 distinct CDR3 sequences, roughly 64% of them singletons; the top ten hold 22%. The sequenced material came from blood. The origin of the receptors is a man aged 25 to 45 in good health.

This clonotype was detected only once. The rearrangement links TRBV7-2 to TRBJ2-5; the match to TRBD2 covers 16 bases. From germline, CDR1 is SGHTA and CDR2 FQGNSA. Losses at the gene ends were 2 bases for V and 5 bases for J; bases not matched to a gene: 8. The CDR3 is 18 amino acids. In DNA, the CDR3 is TGTGCCAGCAGCTTACCGGGACTAGCGGGAGGGCTTTTGGAGACCCAGTACTTC. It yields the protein CASSLPGLAGGLLETQYF.

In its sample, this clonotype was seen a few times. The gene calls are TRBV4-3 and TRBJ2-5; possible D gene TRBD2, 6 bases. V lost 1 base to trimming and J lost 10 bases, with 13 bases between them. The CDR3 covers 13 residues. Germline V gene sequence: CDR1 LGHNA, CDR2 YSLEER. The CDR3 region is CASSQVSGVGQYF. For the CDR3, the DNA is TGCGCCAGCAGCCAAGTCTCGGGGGTCGGCCAGTACTTC.

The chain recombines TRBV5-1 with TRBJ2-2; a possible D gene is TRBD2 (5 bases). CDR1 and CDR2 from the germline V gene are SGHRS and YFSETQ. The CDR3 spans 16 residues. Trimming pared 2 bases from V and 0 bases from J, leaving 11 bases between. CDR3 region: CASSFGGPPNTGELFF. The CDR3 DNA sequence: TGCGCCAGCAGCTTCGGAGGACCACCGAACACCGGGGAGCTGTTTTTT.

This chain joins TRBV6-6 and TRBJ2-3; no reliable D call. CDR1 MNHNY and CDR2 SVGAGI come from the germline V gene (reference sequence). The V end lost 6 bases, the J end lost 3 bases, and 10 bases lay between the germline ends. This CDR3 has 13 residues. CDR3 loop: CASSNPNTDTQYF. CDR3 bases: TGTGCCAGCAGCAACCCAAATACAGATACGCAGTATTTT.

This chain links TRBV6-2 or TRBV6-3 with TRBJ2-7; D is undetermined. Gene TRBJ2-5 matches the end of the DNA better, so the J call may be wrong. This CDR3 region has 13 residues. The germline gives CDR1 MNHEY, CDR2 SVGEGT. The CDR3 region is CASSQFASETQYF. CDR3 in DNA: TGTGCCAGCAGTCAGTTTGCTTCAGAGACCCAGTACTTC.

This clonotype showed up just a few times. The CDR3 DNA follows: TGTGCCAGCAGTCGACTAGCGGGGGATTATTACGAGCAGTACTTC. This gives the protein CASSRLAGDYYEQYF. The rearrangement uses TRBV2 and TRBJ2-7; 12 nucleotides line up with TRBD2. V trimming: 5 bases; J trimming: 4 bases; junction bases outside the gene matches: 6. CDR1 is SNHLY, CDR2 FYNNEI, per germline. The CDR3 covers 15 residues.

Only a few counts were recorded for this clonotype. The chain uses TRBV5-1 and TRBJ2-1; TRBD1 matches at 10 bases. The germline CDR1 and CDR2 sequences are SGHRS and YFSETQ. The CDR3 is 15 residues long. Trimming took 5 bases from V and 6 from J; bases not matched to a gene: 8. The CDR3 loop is CASRSRGTGVNEQFF. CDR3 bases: TGCGCCAGCAGATCGCGCGGGACAGGGGTCAATGAGCAGTTCTTC.

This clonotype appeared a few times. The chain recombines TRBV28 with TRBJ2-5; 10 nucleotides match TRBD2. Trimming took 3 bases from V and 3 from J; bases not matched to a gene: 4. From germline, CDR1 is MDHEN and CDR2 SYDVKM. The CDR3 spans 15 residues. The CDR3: CASSFGLAGEETQYF. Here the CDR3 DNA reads TGTGCCAGCAGTTTTGGGCTAGCGGGGGAAGAGACCCAGTACTTC. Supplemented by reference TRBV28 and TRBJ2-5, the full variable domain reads DVKVTQSSRYLVKRTGEKVFLECVQDMDHENMFWYRQDPGLGLRLIYFSYDVKMKEKGDIPEGYSVSREKKERFSLILESASTNQTSMYLCASSFGLAGEETQYFGPGTRLLVL.

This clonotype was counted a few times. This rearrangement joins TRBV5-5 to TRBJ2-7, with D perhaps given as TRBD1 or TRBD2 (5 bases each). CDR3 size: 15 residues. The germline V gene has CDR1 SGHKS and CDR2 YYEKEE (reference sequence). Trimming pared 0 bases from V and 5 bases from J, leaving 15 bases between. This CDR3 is CASSLAAREYHEQYF. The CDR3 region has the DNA TGTGCCAGCAGCTTGGCGGCCAGGGAGTACCACGAGCAGTACTTC.

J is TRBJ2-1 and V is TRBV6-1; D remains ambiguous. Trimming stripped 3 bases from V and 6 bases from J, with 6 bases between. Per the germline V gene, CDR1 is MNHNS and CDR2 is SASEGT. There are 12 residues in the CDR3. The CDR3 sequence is CASSEWLNEQFF. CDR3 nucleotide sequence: TGTGCCAGCAGTGAGTGGCTCAATGAGCAGTTCTTC.

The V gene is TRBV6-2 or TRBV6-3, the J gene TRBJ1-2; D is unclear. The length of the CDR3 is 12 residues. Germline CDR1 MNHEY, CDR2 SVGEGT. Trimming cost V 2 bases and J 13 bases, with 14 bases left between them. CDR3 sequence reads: CASSYAWEWCTF. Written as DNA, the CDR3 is TGTGCCAGCAGTTACGCCTGGGAGTGGTGCACCTTC.

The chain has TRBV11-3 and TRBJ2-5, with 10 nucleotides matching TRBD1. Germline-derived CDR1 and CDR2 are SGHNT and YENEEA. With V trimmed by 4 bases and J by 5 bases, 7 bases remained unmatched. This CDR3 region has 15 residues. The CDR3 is CASSWGTGEGETQYF. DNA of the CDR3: TGTGCCAGCAGCTGGGGGACAGGGGAGGGGGAGACCCAGTACTTC. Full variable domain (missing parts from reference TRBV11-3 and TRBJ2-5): EAGVVQSPRYKIIEKKQPVAFWCNPISGHNTLYWYLQNLGQGPELLIRYENEEAVDDSQLPKDRFSAERLKGVDSTLKIQPAELGDSAVYLCASSWGTGEGETQYFGPGTRLLVL.

The DNA of the CDR3 is TGCAGCGTTCAGCGCGGGGGTGGAGATACGCAGTATTTT. Translation gives CSVQRGGGDTQYF. This chain uses TRBV29-1 with TRBJ2-3, with 7 nucleotides matching TRBD2. CDR3 length: 13 residues. Trimming cost V 5 bases and J 5 bases; bases outside gene matches: 7. Germline values: CDR1 SQVTM, CDR2 ANQGSEA.

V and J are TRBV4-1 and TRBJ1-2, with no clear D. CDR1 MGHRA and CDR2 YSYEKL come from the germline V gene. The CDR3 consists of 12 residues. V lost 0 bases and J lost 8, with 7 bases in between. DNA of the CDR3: TGCGCCAGCAGCCAAGACTCGTGGGGCTACACCTTC. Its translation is CASSQDSWGYTF.

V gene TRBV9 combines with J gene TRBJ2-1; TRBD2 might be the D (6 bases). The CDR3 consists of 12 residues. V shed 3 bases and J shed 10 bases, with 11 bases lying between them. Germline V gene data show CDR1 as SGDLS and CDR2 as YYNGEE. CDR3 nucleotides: TGTGCCAGCAGCGCCCATGGGGGGGAGCAGTTCTTC. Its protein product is CASSAHGGEQFF.

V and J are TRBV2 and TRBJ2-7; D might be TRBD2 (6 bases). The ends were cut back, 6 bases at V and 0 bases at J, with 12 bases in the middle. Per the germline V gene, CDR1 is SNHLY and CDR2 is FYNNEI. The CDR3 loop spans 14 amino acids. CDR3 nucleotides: TGTGCCAGCAGATCCCAGGGAGGCTCCTACGAGCAGTACTTC. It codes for CASRSQGGSYEQYF.

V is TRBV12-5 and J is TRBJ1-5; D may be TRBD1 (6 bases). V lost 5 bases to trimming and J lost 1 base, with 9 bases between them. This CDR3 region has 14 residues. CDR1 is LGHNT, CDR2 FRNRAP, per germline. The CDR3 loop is CASGNGQSNQPQHF. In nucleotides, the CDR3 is TGTGCTAGTGGTAACGGACAGAGCAATCAGCCCCAGCATTTT.

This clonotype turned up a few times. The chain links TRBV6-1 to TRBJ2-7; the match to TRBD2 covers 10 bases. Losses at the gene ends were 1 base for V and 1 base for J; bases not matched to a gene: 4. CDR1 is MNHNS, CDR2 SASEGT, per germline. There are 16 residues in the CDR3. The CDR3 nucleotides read TGTGCCAGCAGTGAAGTCCTAGCGGGGGAGTCCTACGAGCAGTACTTC. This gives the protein CASSEVLAGESYEQYF.

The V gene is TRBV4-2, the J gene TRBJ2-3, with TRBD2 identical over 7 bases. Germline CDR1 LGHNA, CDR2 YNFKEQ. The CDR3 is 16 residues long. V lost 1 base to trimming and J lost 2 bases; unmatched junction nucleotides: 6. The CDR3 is CASSQVLAAATDTQYF. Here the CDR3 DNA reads TGTGCCAGCAGCCAAGTTCTAGCGGCAGCCACAGATACGCAGTATTTT.

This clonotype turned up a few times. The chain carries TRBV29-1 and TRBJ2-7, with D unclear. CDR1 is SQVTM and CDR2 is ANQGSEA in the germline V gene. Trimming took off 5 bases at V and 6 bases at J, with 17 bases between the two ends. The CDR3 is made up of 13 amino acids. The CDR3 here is CSVIRLGISEQYF. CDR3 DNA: TGCAGCGTTATCAGGCTGGGGATATCCGAGCAGTACTTC.

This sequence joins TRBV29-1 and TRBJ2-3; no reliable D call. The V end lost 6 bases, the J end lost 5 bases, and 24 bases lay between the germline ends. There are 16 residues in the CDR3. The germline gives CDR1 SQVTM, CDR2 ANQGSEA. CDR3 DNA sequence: TGCAGCGTCCTAACCTGGTCCGGTAGGGAAGGAGATACGCAGTATTTT. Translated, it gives CSVLTWSGREGDTQYF.

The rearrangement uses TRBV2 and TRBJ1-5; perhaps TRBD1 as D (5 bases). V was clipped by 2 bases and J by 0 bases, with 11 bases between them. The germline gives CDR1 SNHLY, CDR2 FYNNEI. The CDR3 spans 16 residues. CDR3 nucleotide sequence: TGTGCCAGCAGTGAAATTAGAGGGACTAGCAATCAGCCCCAGCATTTT. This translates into CASSEIRGTSNQPQHF.

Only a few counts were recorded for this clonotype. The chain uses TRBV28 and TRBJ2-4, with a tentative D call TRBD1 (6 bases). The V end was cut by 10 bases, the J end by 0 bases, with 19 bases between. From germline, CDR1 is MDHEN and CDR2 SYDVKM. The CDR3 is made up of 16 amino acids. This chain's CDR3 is CATQTGPTLAKNIQYF. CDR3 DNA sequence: TGTGCCACCCAGACAGGACCAACGTTAGCCAAAAACATTCAGTACTTC. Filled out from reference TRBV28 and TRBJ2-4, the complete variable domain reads DVKVTQSSRYLVKRTGEKVFLECVQDMDHENMFWYRQDPGLGLRLIYFSYDVKMKEKGDIPEGYSVSREKKERFSLILESASTNQTSMYLCATQTGPTLAKNIQYFGAGTRLSVL.

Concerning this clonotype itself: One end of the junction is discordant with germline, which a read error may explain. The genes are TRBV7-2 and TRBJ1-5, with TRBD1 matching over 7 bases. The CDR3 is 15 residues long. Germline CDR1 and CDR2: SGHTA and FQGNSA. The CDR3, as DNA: TGTGCCAGCAGCTTGGGACAGTCTAGCAATCAGCCCCCGCATTTT. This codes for CASSLGQSSNQPPHF. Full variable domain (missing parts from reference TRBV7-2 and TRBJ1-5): GAGVSQSPSNKVTEKGKDVELRCDPISGHTALYWYRQSLGQGLEFLIYFQGNSAPDKSGLPSDRFSAERTGGSVSTLTIQRTQQEDSAVYLCASSLGQSSNQPPHFGDGTRLSIL.

The CDR3 DNA reads TGCAGTGCTAAACCCGGGGCCAACGTCCTGACTTTC. Translation gives CSAKPGANVLTF. V is TRBV20-1 and J is TRBJ2-6, with D hard to call. Between the trimmed V and J ends, which lost 4 bases and 4 bases, there was a span of 5 bases. CDR1 DFQATT and CDR2 SNEGSKA come from the germline V gene (reference sequence). This CDR3 comprises 12 residues.

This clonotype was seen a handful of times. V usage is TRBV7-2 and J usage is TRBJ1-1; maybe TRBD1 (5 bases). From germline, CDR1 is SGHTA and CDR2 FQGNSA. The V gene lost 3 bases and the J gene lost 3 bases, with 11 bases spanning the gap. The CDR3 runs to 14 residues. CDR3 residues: CASSLRGRDTEAFF. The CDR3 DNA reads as TGTGCCAGCAGCTTGCGGGGCAGGGACACTGAAGCTTTCTTT.

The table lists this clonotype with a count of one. For the CDR3, the DNA is TGTGCCAGCAGCTTACTGGGACTCGAGACCTGCAATGAGCAGTTCTTC. It specifies CASSLLGLETCNEQFF. V usage is TRBV11-1 and J usage is TRBJ2-1; D perhaps matches TRBD2 (6 bases). Deletions cut 2 bases from V and 6 bases from J, with 17 bases between. CDR1 is SGHAT, CDR2 FQDESV, per germline (reference sequence). The CDR3 runs 16 residues.

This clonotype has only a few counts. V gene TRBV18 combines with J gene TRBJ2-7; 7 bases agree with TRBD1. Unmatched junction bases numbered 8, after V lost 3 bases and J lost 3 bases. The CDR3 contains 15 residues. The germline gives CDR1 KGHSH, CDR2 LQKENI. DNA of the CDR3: TGTGCCAGCTCACCCGGCCAGGGGGTCGTCTACGAGCAGTACTTC. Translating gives CASSPGQGVVYEQYF.

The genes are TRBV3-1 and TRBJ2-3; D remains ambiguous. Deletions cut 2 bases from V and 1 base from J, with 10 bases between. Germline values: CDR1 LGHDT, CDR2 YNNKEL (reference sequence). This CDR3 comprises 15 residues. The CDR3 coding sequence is TGTGCCAGCAGCCAACAGTTTCTCCGCACAGATACGCAGTATTTT. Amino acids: CASSQQFLRTDTQYF.

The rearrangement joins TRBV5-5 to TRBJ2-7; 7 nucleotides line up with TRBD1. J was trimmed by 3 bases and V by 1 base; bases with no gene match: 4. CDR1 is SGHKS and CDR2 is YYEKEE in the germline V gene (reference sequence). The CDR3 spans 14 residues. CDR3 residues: CASSLNHRGYEQYF. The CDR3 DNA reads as TGTGCCAGCAGCTTGAATCACAGGGGCTACGAGCAGTACTTC. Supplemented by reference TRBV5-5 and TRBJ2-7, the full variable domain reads DAGVTQSPTHLIKTRGQQVTLRCSPISGHKSVSWYQQVLGQGPQFIFQYYEKEERGRGNFPDRFSARQFPNYSSELNVNALLLGDSALYLCASSLNHRGYEQYFGPGTRLTVT.

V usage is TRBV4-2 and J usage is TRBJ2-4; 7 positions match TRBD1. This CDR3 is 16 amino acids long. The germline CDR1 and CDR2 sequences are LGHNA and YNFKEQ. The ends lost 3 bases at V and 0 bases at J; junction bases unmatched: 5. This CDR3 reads CASSQATGVAKNIQYF. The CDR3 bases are TGTGCCAGCAGCCAGGCAACAGGGGTAGCCAAAAACATTCAGTACTTC.

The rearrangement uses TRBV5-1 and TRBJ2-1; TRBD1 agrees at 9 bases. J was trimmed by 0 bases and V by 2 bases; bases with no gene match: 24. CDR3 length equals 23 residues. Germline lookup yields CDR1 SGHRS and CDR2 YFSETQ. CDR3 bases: TGCGCCAGCAGCTTCGAACCCGTACCTGGACAGGGGAGAATGGCCAGCTCCTACAATGAGCAGTTCTTC. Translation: CASSFEPVPGQGRMASSYNEQFF.